This T cell receptor (beta chain) was found in a study of T cell changes during pregnancy in multiple sclerosis. Germline V CDR1 and CDR2: SGHTA, FQGNSA. The CDR3 contains 14 residues. V gave up 5 bases and J gave up 2 bases; unmatched junction bases: 5. The sample holds one count of this clone. Assay used: immunoSEQ multiplex PCR; TCRdb lists only in-frame clones, some missing. The data contain under 70,000 clones, roughly nine tenths of them singletons. The source was peripheral blood, collected after pregnancy. The genes are TRBV7-2 and TRBJ1-2, with 7 bases lining up with TRBD1. The clonotype originates from a female donor in good health, enrolled as a control in a pregnancy study. The CDR3 loop reads CASSENRGNYGYTF. The CDR3 DNA follows: TGTGCCAGCAGCGAAAACAGGGGCAACTATGGCTACACCTTC.